Each of the 4 T cell receptor beta chains below was sequenced from the same sample in a study of control samples from healthy donors and cancer patients. Assay: immunoSEQ multiplex PCR; the TCRdb copy retains only in-frame clones and omits some. The profile covers around 30,000 clones, with roughly 90% appearing a single time and around an eighth taken by the ten largest. Sequenced: PBMCs. These receptors were collected from a man over 45 with lung cancer.

This chain joins TRBV9 and TRBJ1-2; 10 nucleotides agree with TRBD1. CDR1 is SGDLS, CDR2 YYNGEE, per germline. With V trimmed by 3 bases and J by 5 bases, 19 bases remained unmatched. This CDR3 has 19 residues. DNA of the CDR3: TGTGCCAGCAGCGACCACCCGACAGGGGGCGCATCCCCACCTTATGGCTACACCTTC. The encoded protein is CASSDHPTGGASPPYGYTF.

This clone appeared once. CDR3 coding DNA: TGTGCCAGCAGCCAGTGGGGGGACAGTAGCACAGATACGCAGTATTTT. It encodes CASSQWGDSSTDTQYF. The rearrangement joins TRBV3-1 (or the pseudogene TRBV3-2) to TRBJ2-3; TRBD1 might be the D (7 bases). Germline V gene sequence: CDR1 LGHDT, CDR2 YNNKEL (reference sequence). CDR3 length: 16 residues. Trimming stripped 3 bases from V and 0 bases from J, with 13 bases between.

The chain employs TRBV4-3 and TRBJ1-2, with D hard to call. CDR3 length equals 15 residues. The ends were cut back, 1 base at V and 2 bases at J, with 11 bases in the middle. The germline V gene has CDR1 LGHNA and CDR2 YSLEER. The CDR3 region is CASSQGVQENYGYTF. CDR3 sequence (DNA): TGCGCCAGCAGCCAAGGTGTACAAGAGAACTATGGCTACACCTTC.

The chain uses TRBV11-3 and TRBJ2-1, with TRBD1 matching 8 bases. Germline V gives CDR1 SGHNT, CDR2 YENEEA. The ends lost 5 bases at V and 15 bases at J; junction bases unmatched: 12. The CDR3 covers 13 residues. For the CDR3, the DNA is TGTGCCAGCAGCATTTCCCCGGGACAGGTGTTGTTCTTC. Translation gives CASSISPGQVLFF.